This TCR beta chain is from a study of blood T cell repertoires in COVID-19. Study-level background: Italy, Spain and the United States were the sources of the convalescent and acute COVID-19 samples. PBMCs, B-cell-depleted T cells, or T cells provided the cDNA or gDNA that made up the material.

As regards this clone: Different DNA sequences within this sample yield the same CDR3.

In the original processing: Reference gene primer amplification gave nucleated cell count estimates. TCRdb keeps only in-frame clones here, not all; method: immunoSEQ multiplex PCR. V, J and clone size are taken as reported in that table, and D and trimming were inferred from the DNA itself. The sample contains roughly 120,000 clones, roughly 83% of which appear only once. The sample consisted of peripheral blood. The clonotype originates from a human donor in a cohort sampled during active COVID-19.

Here the CDR3 reads CASSSGTSGYNEQFF. The CDR3 nucleotides read TGCGCCAGCAGTTCCGGGACTAGCGGATACAATGAGCAGTTCTTC. The chain is built from TRBV5-1 and TRBJ2-1; 11 nucleotides line up with TRBD2. V shed 5 bases, J shed 4 bases, and the junction held 5 bases outside the gene matches. The CDR3 contains 15 residues. In germline, CDR1 is SGHRS, CDR2 YFSETQ. Drawing the rest from reference TRBV5-1 and TRBJ2-1, the complete variable domain is KAGVTQTPRYLIKTRGQQVTLSCSPISGHRSVSWYQQTPGQGLQFLFEYFSETQRNKGNFPGRFSGRQFSNSRSEMNVSTLELGDSALYLCASSSGTSGYNEQFFGPGTRLTVL.